This T cell receptor (beta chain) was found in a study of early T cells in non-severe SARS-CoV-2 infection. About the research overall: It was bulk RNA from unsorted whole blood that was sequenced, and the chains were unpaired. Study results and limitations: Private and CD4 specificities were missed by VDJdb matching, which favored anti-spike CD8 responses.

To note about this clonotype: What it binds is unknown.

Unique molecular identifiers were attached to individual cDNA molecules. TCRdb independently ran MiXCR on the 5' RACE reads; one entry per CDR3 protein. Of more than 75,000 distinct CDR3 sequences listed, 14% are singletons. The clonotype originates from an adult who was a healthcare worker with PCR-confirmed SARS-CoV-2 infection or an uninfected control (not recorded which). Sequencing was done on a sample of whole blood.

The CDR3: CASSQETRSPMNTEAFF. CDR3 sequence (DNA): TGCGCCAGCAGCCAAGAAACCAGGTCGCCCATGAACACTGAAGCTTTCTTT. V is TRBV4-1 and J is TRBJ1-1, with unresolved D. The CDR3 is 17 residues long. V was clipped by 0 bases and J by 0 bases, with 14 bases between them. Germline V gene sequence: CDR1 MGHRA, CDR2 YSYEKL.